The 7 T cell receptor beta chains below all came from one sample that was sequenced in a study of technical replicates of blood from a few donors. Assay: immunoSEQ multiplex PCR; the TCRdb copy retains only in-frame clones and omits some. The sample lists 79,000 or so clones, about nine tenths occurring once. Sequenced sample: T cells isolated from PBMCs. The receptor set was obtained from a human donor in good health.

The chain carries TRBV27 and TRBJ1-1; D unresolved. The CDR3 length is 14 residues. Germline values: CDR1 MNHEY, CDR2 SMNVEV (reference sequence). With 2 bases removed from V and 5 bases from J, the gap between germline ends came to 12 bases. The CDR3 DNA sequence: TGTGCCAGCAGTTTAGATATACGGGGAACTGAAGCTTTCTTT. Translating gives CASSLDIRGTEAFF.

The rearrangement joins TRBV9 to TRBJ1-4; TRBD1 might be the D (6 bases). Between the trimmed V and J ends, which lost 2 bases and 7 bases, there was a span of 15 bases. Germline values: CDR1 SGDLS, CDR2 YYNGEE. The CDR3 loop spans 15 amino acids. The CDR3 coding sequence is TGTGCCAGCAGCGTGGGACACACCACGGGTGAAAAACTGTTTTTT. Translating it yields CASSVGHTTGEKLFF.

J is TRBJ2-7 and V is TRBV4-2; 9 bases are shared with TRBD1. The CDR3 contains 17 residues. Germline CDR1 is LGHNA and CDR2 is YNFKEQ. The junction had 12 bases not matched to a gene; V was cut back by 4 bases and J by 2 bases. CDR3 bases: TGTGCCAGCAGCCCGGGCACGGGACAGGGAACCCCCTACGAGCAGTACTTC. Translation gives CASSPGTGQGTPYEQYF.

CDR3 bases: TGTGCCAGCAGCTCCGGCTCGGGACAGGGATCCTACGAGCAGTACTTC. Encoded protein: CASSSGSGQGSYEQYF. The chain couples TRBV28 to TRBJ2-7; 9 nucleotides align to TRBD1. Germline trimming cut 6 bases from V and 1 base from J; bases unmatched to any gene: 10. From germline, CDR1 is MDHEN and CDR2 SYDVKM. The CDR3 contains 16 residues.

The chain carries TRBV15 and TRBJ2-1; 10 bases map to TRBD1. This CDR3 region has 14 residues. The germline gives CDR1 LNHNV, CDR2 YYDKDF (reference sequence). V was pared by 3 bases and J by 8 bases, with 4 bases of the junction left unmatched. CDR3 amino acids: CATSRTGGTYEQFF. The CDR3 nucleotides are TGTGCCACCAGCAGGACAGGGGGCACCTATGAGCAGTTCTTC.

V usage is TRBV5-1 and J usage is TRBJ1-3; TRBD1 might be the D (5 bases). Germline V gene lookup returns CDR1 SGHRS and CDR2 YFSETQ. V was pared by 1 base and J by 4 bases, with 9 bases between. The CDR3 contains 14 residues. The CDR3 DNA reads as TGCGCCAGCAGCTTGCCGGGGGTCGGAAACACCATATATTTT. Protein: CASSLPGVGNTIYF.

This rearrangement joins TRBV5-3 to TRBJ1-2; 8 bases fit TRBD1. TRBV5-3 is an ORF for which the function is uncertain. The V segment lost 1 base and the J segment 6 bases; nucleotides outside the gene matches: 5. The length of the CDR3 is 14 residues. The CDR3 DNA sequence: TGTGCCAGAAGCTTGAGACAGGGGATTGATGGCTACACCTTC. Amino acid sequence: CARSLRQGIDGYTF.